These 5 T cell receptor beta chains were sequenced from one sample in a study of CD4 T cells in relation to SARS-CoV-2 and coronaviruses. Antigens for these TCRs are unknown. Assay: immunoSEQ multiplex PCR; the TCRdb copy retains only in-frame clones and omits some. The sample consists of roughly 25,000 clones, roughly 80% of them appearing once. Unexposed donor CD4+ T cells date from about 2011-2018, before the COVID-19 pandemic. After approximately ten days of culture, CD4+ T cells were isolated. Source material: CD4+ T cells from PBMCs, cultured in vitro. The receptors were gathered from a human donor in good health.

This clone is a singleton in its sample. This sequence joins TRBV5-8 and TRBJ1-5; D is unresolved. The CDR3 length is 17 residues. V was clipped by 4 bases and J by 0 bases, with 17 bases between them. Germline values: CDR1 SGHTS, CDR2 YDEGEE. The CDR3 reads CASSPGTSGYSNQPQHF. CDR3 coding DNA: TGTGCCAGCAGCCCGGGAACCTCGGGATATAGCAATCAGCCCCAGCATTTT.

The rearrangement joins TRBV6-5 to TRBJ2-7, with D unclear. CDR3 length: 13 residues. V gave up 10 bases and J gave up 2 bases, with 15 bases separating them. Germline loops: CDR1 MNHEY, CDR2 SVGAGI. The CDR3 here is CATIQPPTYEQYF. CDR3 bases: TGTGCCACCATTCAGCCCCCAACCTACGAGCAGTACTTC.

The chain employs TRBV5-1 and TRBJ2-7; a possible D gene is TRBD2 (6 bases). The CDR3 length is 12 residues. V dropped 2 bases and J dropped 6 bases, with 9 bases sitting between them. From germline, CDR1 is SGHRS and CDR2 YFSETQ. The DNA of the CDR3 is TGCGCCAGCAGCTTTGGGGGGTCCGAGCAGTACTTC. Protein: CASSFGGSEQYF.

J is TRBJ2-7 and V is TRBV5-4, with 7 bases identical to TRBD2. The CDR3 sequence is 14 residues long. Germline V gene sequence: CDR1 SGHNT, CDR2 YYREEE (reference sequence). Losses at the gene ends were 4 bases for V and 3 bases for J; bases not matched to a gene: 7. The CDR3 loop reads CASSLKGGGYEQYF. CDR3 in DNA: TGTGCCAGCAGCCTGAAAGGCGGGGGCTACGAGCAGTACTTC.

To note about this clone: At one end, the junction sequence differs from germline, possibly due to a read error. The chain combines TRBV27 with TRBJ2-7, with 9 bases identical to TRBD1. In germline, CDR1 is MNHEY, CDR2 SMNVEV (reference sequence). CDR3 length: 14 residues. The CDR3 spells CASRRTGASNEQYF. CDR3 sequence (DNA): TGTGCCAGCAGAAGGACAGGGGCCTCCAACGAGCAGTACTTC.